The 24 T cell receptor beta chains below were found in one sample sequenced in a study of blood T cell repertoires in COVID-19. Profiling relied on immunoSEQ multiplex PCR, and the TCRdb table lists in-frame clones only, not all of them. Here the sample spans more than 350,000 clones, around nine tenths being singletons. The sequenced material came from PBMCs or T cells enriched from blood (not recorded which). Source of these receptors: a woman in her 50s who had recovered from COVID-19.

This chain joins TRBV5-5 and TRBJ2-7; 9 nucleotides line up with TRBD1. This CDR3 contains 14 residues. V was pared by 4 bases and J by 5 bases, with 7 bases of the junction left unmatched. Germline-derived CDR1 and CDR2 are SGHKS and YYEKEE (reference sequence). This chain's CDR3 is CASSIWDRVNEQYF. The DNA for the CDR3 is TGTGCCAGCAGCATTTGGGACAGGGTAAACGAGCAGTACTTC.

The genes are TRBV2 and TRBJ1-2; D call uncertain. The CDR3 consists of 16 residues. CDR1 is SNHLY and CDR2 is FYNNEI in the germline V gene. Trimming left V 3 bases short and J 1 base short, with 15 bases between. CDR3 in amino acids: CASSDLETSVNYGYTF. The CDR3 nucleotides read TGTGCCAGCAGTGATTTGGAGACTTCTGTTAACTATGGCTACACCTTC.

This clone has just a few counts. The genes are TRBV7-2 and TRBJ2-7; 10 nucleotides agree with TRBD1. V lost 5 bases, J lost 0 bases, and 10 bases stayed unmatched. The CDR3 runs 17 residues. Germline values: CDR1 SGHTA, CDR2 FQGNSA. The CDR3 sequence is CASSQRARTGGSYEQYF. Here the CDR3 DNA reads TGTGCCAGCAGCCAGCGAGCGAGGACAGGGGGCTCCTACGAGCAGTACTTC.

V gene TRBV5-6 combines with J gene TRBJ2-1; 7 bases align to TRBD1. The CDR3 sequence is 15 residues long. V was pared by 3 bases and J by 3 bases, with 6 bases of the junction left unmatched. Germline V gene lookup returns CDR1 SGHDT and CDR2 YYEEEE. CDR3 sequence (DNA): TGTGCCAGCAGCTCCCGGGACAGATTCTACAATGAGCAGTTCTTC. This codes for CASSSRDRFYNEQFF. The variable domain in full, with the rest retrieved from reference TRBV5-6 and TRBJ2-1, is DAGVTQSPTHLIKTRGQQVTLRCSPKSGHDTVSWYQQALGQGPQFIFQYYEEEERQRGNFPDRFSGHQFPNYSSELNVNALLLGDSALYLCASSSRDRFYNEQFFGPGTRLTVL.

The chain recombines TRBV24-1 with TRBJ2-1; no definite D call. CDR3 length: 11 amino acids. V was shortened by 2 bases and J by 15 bases, with 10 bases between the two germline ends. Germline CDR1 reads KGHDR; CDR2 reads SFDVKD. CDR3 loop: CATSDYYQRFF. Written as DNA, the CDR3 is TGTGCCACCAGTGATTACTATCAGCGGTTCTTC.

This clone appeared a single time. The chain uses TRBV7-9 and TRBJ1-5; D unclear. Germline-derived CDR1 and CDR2 are SEHNR and FQNEAQ (reference sequence). The CDR3 is 13 residues long. V was clipped by 4 bases and J by 7 bases, with 11 bases between them. The CDR3 sequence: CASSSEGGQPQHF. CDR3 sequence (DNA): TGTGCCAGCAGCTCCGAAGGAGGCCAGCCCCAGCATTTT.

This chain uses TRBV28 with TRBJ1-2; 9 bases are shared with TRBD1. V gave up 4 bases and J gave up 0 bases; unmatched junction bases: 6. The CDR3 loop spans 16 amino acids. Germline V gene data show CDR1 as MDHEN and CDR2 as SYDVKM. CDR3 DNA sequence: TGTGCCAGCAGTTCCGGGACAGGGCGCGCTAACTATGGCTACACCTTC. Its protein product is CASSSGTGRANYGYTF.

This chain joins TRBV5-1 and TRBJ1-3, with no clear D. Germline values: CDR1 SGHRS, CDR2 YFSETQ. There are 15 residues in the CDR3. Trimming stripped 4 bases from V and 0 bases from J, with 11 bases between. CDR3 in DNA: TGCGCCAGCAGCCCAGGAACCGACTCTGGAAACACCATATATTTT. Amino acid sequence: CASSPGTDSGNTIYF.

The chain carries TRBV18 and TRBJ2-3; TRBD1 matches 8 bases. Trimming at V came to 3 bases and at J to 5 bases, leaving 10 bases not matched to a gene. Per germline, CDR1 KGHSH and CDR2 LQKENI. This CDR3 is built from 16 residues. Here the CDR3 DNA reads TGTGCCAGCTCACCGCTTACAGGGGGATTGGGAGATACGCAGTATTTT. Translated: CASSPLTGGLGDTQYF.

This clone appeared a single time. In the same sample, other DNA sequences code for this CDR3. The chain combines TRBV11-2 with TRBJ1-3, with no clear D. Germline values: CDR1 SGHAT, CDR2 FQNNGV. V was trimmed by 1 base and J by 1 base, leaving 8 bases between them. The CDR3 has 15 amino acids. CDR3 residues: CASSLGGSSGNTIYF. As DNA, the CDR3 is TGTGCCAGCAGCTTAGGAGGGTCATCTGGAAACACCATATATTTT.

Concerning this clone itself: Other DNA sequences in this sample translate to the same CDR3. V is TRBV28 and J is TRBJ1-5; D might be TRBD1 (5 bases). Germline V gene sequence: CDR1 MDHEN, CDR2 SYDVKM. The ends were cut back, 7 bases at V and 2 bases at J, with 15 bases in the middle. This CDR3 spans 15 amino acids. CDR3 amino acids: CASNPAGGGNQPQHF. The CDR3 DNA is TGTGCCAGCAACCCGGCGGGAGGGGGCAATCAGCCCCAGCATTTT.

The V gene is TRBV27, the J gene TRBJ2-3; D gene ambiguous. Germline V gene sequence: CDR1 MNHEY, CDR2 SMNVEV (reference sequence). CDR3 length equals 13 residues. V was clipped by 4 bases and J by 6 bases, with 11 bases between them. CDR3 sequence reads: CASSYYVRDTQYF. CDR3 DNA: TGTGCCAGCAGTTACTATGTCCGGGATACGCAGTATTTT.

The V and J genes are TRBV28 and TRBJ1-2; TRBD1 might be the D (6 bases). CDR3 length: 15 residues. Deletions cut 1 base from V and 10 bases from J, with 19 bases between. Germline CDR1 MDHEN, CDR2 SYDVKM. The CDR3 spells CASSLYELGTSAYTF. DNA for the CDR3: TGTGCCAGCAGTTTATATGAGCTTGGGACATCCGCCTACACCTTC.

The rearrangement uses TRBV6-1 and TRBJ2-2; possibly TRBD1 for D (5 bases). Germline V CDR1 and CDR2: MNHNS, SASEGT. CDR3 length: 16 amino acids. Between the trimmed V and J ends, which lost 4 bases and 1 base, there was a span of 13 bases. CDR3 in amino acids: CASSGGGNRNTGELFF. CDR3 in DNA: TGTGCCAGCAGTGGGGGCGGCAATCGGAACACCGGGGAGCTGTTTTTT.

The chain uses TRBV6-1 and TRBJ1-6; D is perhaps TRBD1 (6 bases). Per germline, CDR1 MNHNS and CDR2 SASEGT. V was cut by 1 base and J by 7 bases, with 11 bases left in between. The CDR3 consists of 15 residues. The CDR3 sequence is CASSEGTGHNSPLHF. The CDR3 DNA reads TGTGCCAGCAGTGAAGGAACAGGGCACAATTCACCCCTCCACTTT.

This chain joins TRBV4-3 and TRBJ1-6; D may be TRBD1 (6 bases). This CDR3 spans 16 amino acids. Deletions cut 1 base from V and 7 bases from J, with 14 bases between. Germline assignment: CDR1 LGHNA and CDR2 YSLEER. The CDR3 nucleotides are TGCGCCAGCAGCCAAGGGACAGACTACAGGAATTCACCCCTCCACTTT. Encoded protein: CASSQGTDYRNSPLHF.

The rearrangement links TRBV3-1 (or the pseudogene TRBV3-2) to TRBJ2-6; a weak D match, TRBD2 (5 bases). CDR3 size: 15 residues. Trimming cost V 11 bases and J 0 bases, with 14 bases left between them. CDR1 LGHDT and CDR2 YNNKEL come from the germline V gene (reference sequence). As DNA, the CDR3 is TGTGCCGCGAGCCGGGGAAACTCTGGGGCCAACGTCCTGACTTTC. Its protein is CAASRGNSGANVLTF.

The chain has TRBV6-5 and TRBJ1-4; 10 bases fit TRBD1. The germline gives CDR1 MNHEY, CDR2 SVGAGI. Losses at the gene ends were 4 bases for V and 8 bases for J; bases not matched to a gene: 7. The CDR3 is 15 residues long. DNA for the CDR3: TGTGCCAGCAGTTCGACAGGGGGCGCATTAGAAAAACTGTTTTTT. This gives the protein CASSSTGGALEKLFF.

This sequence joins TRBV27 and TRBJ1-6; D is perhaps TRBD1 (5 bases). Per the germline V gene, CDR1 is MNHEY and CDR2 is SMNVEV (reference sequence). The ends were cut back, 5 bases at V and 5 bases at J, with 7 bases in the middle. This CDR3 region has 13 residues. CDR3 in DNA: TGTGCCAGCAGTCGACAGAATAATTCACCCCTCCACTTT. Translating gives CASSRQNNSPLHF.

The chain is built from TRBV28 and TRBJ1-2; 9 bases are shared with TRBD1. Per the germline V gene, CDR1 is MDHEN and CDR2 is SYDVKM. Losses at the gene ends were 5 bases for V and 7 bases for J; bases not matched to a gene: 11. The CDR3 sequence is 15 residues long. CDR3 protein: CASSDPDTGGVGYTF. The CDR3 DNA is TGTGCCAGCAGTGATCCTGATACAGGGGGCGTTGGCTACACCTTC.

The V gene is TRBV19, the J gene TRBJ1-5; D call uncertain. This CDR3 has 15 amino acids. CDR1 LNHDA and CDR2 SQIVND come from the germline V gene (reference sequence). The V end was cut by 3 bases, the J end by 4 bases, with 13 bases between. The CDR3: CASSILDGLNQPQHF. For the CDR3, the DNA is TGTGCCAGTAGTATCCTAGACGGCCTAAATCAGCCCCAGCATTTT.

The chain is built from TRBV2 and TRBJ2-7, with a weak D call TRBD1 (5 bases). V was trimmed by 10 bases and J by 0 bases, leaving 19 bases between them. From germline, CDR1 is SNHLY and CDR2 FYNNEI. The CDR3 has 15 amino acids. The CDR3 DNA sequence: TGTGCCAACCAACCCCCGGACATCTTCTCCTACGAGCAGTACTTC. It codes for CANQPPDIFSYEQYF.

The rearrangement uses TRBV27 and TRBJ1-2; no reliable D call. V was pared by 10 bases and J by 0 bases, with 9 bases between. Germline CDR1 is MNHEY and CDR2 is SMNVEV (reference sequence). The CDR3 sequence is 12 residues long. CDR3 sequence reads: CATARANYGYTF. CDR3 sequence (DNA): TGTGCCACCGCCCGAGCTAACTATGGCTACACCTTC.

This chain connects TRBV30 to TRBJ1-1; D is ambiguous. With 5 bases removed from V and 7 bases from J, the gap between germline ends came to 8 bases. CDR3 length: 10 amino acids. Germline lookup yields CDR1 GTSNPN and CDR2 SVGIG (reference sequence). CDR3 sequence (DNA): TGTGCCTGGGTGCAGAATGAAGCTTTCTTT. Protein sequence: CAWVQNEAFF.